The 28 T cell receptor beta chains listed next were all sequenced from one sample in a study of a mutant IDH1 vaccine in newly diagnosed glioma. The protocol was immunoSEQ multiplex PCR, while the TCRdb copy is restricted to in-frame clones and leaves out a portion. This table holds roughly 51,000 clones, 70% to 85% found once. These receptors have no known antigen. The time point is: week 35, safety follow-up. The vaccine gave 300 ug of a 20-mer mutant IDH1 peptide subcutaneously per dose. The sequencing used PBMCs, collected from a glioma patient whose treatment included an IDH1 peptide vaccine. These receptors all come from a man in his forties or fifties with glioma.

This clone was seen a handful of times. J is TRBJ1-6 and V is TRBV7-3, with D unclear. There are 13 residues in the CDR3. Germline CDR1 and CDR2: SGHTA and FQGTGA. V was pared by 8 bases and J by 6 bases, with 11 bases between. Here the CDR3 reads CASGYRSNSPLHF. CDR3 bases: TGTGCCAGCGGGTATCGCAGTAATTCACCCCTCCACTTT.

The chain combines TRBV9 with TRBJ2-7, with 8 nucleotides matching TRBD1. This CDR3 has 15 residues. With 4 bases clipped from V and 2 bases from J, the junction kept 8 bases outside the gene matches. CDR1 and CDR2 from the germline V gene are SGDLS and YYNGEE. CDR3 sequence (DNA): TGTGCCAGCAGCCCCAGCCAGGGGGCCCCCTACGAGCAGTACTTC. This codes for CASSPSQGAPYEQYF.

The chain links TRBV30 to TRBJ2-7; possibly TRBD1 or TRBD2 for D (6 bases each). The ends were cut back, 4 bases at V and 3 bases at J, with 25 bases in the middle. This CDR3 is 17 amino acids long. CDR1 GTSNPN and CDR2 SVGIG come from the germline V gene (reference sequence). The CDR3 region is CAWTRRGERLSRYEQYF. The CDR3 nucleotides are TGTGCCTGGACAAGGAGGGGGGAAAGGCTCTCACGCTACGAGCAGTACTTC.

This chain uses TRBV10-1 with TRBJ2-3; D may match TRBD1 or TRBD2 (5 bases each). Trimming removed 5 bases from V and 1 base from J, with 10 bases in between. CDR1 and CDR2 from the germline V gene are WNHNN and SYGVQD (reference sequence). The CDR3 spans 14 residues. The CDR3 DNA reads TGCGCCAGCAGTCCAGGGAGAGGCACAGATACGCAGTATTTT. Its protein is CASSPGRGTDTQYF.

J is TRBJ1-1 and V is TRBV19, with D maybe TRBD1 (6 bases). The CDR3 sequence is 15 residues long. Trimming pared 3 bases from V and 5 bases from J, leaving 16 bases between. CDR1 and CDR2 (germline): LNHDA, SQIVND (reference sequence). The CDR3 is CASSIEQGRGTEAFF. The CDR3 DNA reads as TGTGCCAGTAGTATCGAACAGGGAAGGGGAACTGAAGCTTTCTTT.

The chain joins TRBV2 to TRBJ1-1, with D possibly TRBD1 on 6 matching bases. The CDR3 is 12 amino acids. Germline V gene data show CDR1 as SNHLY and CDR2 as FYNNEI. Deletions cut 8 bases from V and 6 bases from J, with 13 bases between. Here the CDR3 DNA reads TGTGCCAGCGGGGGGGGACACCCTGAAGCTTTCTTT. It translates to CASGGGHPEAFF.

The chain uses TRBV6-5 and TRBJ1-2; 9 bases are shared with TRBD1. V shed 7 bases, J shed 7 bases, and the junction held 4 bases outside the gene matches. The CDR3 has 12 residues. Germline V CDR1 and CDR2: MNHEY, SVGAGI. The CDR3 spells CASTRGQGGYTF. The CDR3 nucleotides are TGTGCCAGCACCCGGGGACAGGGTGGCTACACCTTC.

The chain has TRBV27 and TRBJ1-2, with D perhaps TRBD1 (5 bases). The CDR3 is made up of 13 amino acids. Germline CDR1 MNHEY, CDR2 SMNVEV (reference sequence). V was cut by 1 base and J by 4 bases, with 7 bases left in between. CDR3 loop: CASSLWQGYGYTF. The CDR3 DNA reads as TGTGCCAGCAGTTTATGGCAGGGCTATGGCTACACCTTC.

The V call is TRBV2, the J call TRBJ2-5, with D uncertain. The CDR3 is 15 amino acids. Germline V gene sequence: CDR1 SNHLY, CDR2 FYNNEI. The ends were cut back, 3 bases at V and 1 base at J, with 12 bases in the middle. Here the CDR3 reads CASSERAGSQETQYF. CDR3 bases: TGTGCCAGCAGTGAGAGAGCAGGTTCCCAAGAGACCCAGTACTTC.

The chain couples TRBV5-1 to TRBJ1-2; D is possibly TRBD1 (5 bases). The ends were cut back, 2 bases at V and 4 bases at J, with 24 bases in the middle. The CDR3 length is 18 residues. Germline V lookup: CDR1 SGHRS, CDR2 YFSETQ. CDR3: CASSFSAPGSGSSYGYTF. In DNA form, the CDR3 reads TGCGCCAGCAGCTTTTCGGCCCCTGGGTCAGGGTCGAGCTATGGCTACACCTTC.

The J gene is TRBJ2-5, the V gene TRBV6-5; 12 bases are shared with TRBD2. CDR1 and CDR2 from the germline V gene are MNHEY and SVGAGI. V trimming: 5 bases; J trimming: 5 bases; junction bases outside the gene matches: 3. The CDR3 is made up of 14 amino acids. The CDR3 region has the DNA TGTGCCAGCAGTGGACTAGCGGGGAAGGAGACCCAGTACTTC. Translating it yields CASSGLAGKETQYF.

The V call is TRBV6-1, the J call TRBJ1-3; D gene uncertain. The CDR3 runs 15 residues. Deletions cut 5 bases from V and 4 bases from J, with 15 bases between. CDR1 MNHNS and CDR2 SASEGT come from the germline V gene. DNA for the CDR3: TGTGCCAGCAGTCAGCGTTACAGTGCCGGAAACACCATATATTTT. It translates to CASSQRYSAGNTIYF.

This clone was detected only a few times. CDR3 amino acids: CASSLAGGPGKLFF. CDR3 in DNA: TGTGCCAGCAGTTTAGCGGGGGGGCCGGGAAAACTGTTTTTT. This chain uses TRBV27 with TRBJ1-4, with D possibly TRBD1 on 6 matching bases. CDR3 length: 14 amino acids. The germline gives CDR1 MNHEY, CDR2 SMNVEV (reference sequence). Deletions cut 2 bases from V and 10 bases from J, with 14 bases between.

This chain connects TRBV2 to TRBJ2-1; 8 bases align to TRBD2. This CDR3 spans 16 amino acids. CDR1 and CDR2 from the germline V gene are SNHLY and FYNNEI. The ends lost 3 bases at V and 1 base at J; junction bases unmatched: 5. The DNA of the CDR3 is TGTGCCAGCAGTGATCTAGCGGGTTCTTCCTACAATGAGCAGTTCTTC. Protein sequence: CASSDLAGSSYNEQFF.

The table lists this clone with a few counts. The CDR3 DNA is TGTGCCAGCAGCGAGGGGTCGGGGAACTATGGCTACACCTTC. Translating gives CASSEGSGNYGYTF. The chain recombines TRBV9 with TRBJ1-2; possibly TRBD1 for D (5 bases). CDR1 SGDLS and CDR2 YYNGEE come from the germline V gene. V was shortened by 3 bases and J by 2 bases, with 11 bases between the two germline ends. The CDR3 runs 14 residues.

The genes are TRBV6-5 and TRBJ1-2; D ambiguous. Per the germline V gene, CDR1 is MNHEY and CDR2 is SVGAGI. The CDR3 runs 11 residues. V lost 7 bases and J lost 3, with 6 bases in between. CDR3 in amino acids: CASTSYYGYTF. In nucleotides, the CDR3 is TGTGCCAGCACGTCCTACTATGGCTACACCTTC.

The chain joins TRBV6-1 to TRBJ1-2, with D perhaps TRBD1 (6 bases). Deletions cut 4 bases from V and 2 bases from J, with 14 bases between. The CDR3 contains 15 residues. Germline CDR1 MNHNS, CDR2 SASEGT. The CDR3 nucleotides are TGTGCCAGCAGTGTCAACAGGGATCCCAACTATGGCTACACCTTC. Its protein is CASSVNRDPNYGYTF.

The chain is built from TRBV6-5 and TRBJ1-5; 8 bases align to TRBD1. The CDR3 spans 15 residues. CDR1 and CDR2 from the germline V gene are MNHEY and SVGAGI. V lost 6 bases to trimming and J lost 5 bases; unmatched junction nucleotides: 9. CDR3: CASSRTGNSDQPQHF. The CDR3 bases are TGTGCCAGCAGCCGGACAGGGAATAGTGATCAGCCCCAGCATTTT.

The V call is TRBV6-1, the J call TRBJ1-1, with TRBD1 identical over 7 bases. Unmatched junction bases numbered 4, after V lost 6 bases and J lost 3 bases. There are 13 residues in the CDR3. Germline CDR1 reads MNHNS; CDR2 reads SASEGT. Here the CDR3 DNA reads TGTGCCAGCAGCCGACAGGGATACACTGAAGCTTTCTTT. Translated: CASSRQGYTEAFF.

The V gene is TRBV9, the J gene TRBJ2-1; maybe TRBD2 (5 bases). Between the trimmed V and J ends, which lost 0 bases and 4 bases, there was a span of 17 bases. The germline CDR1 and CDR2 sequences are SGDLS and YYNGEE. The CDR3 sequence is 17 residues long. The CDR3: CASSVVPLGESYNEQFF. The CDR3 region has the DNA TGTGCCAGCAGCGTAGTCCCCCTGGGAGAATCTTACAATGAGCAGTTCTTC. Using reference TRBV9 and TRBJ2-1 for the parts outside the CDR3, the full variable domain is DSGVTQTPKHLITATGQRVTLRCSPRSGDLSVYWYQQSLDQGLQFLIQYYNGEERAKGNILERFSAQQFPDLHSELNLSSLELGDSALYFCASSVVPLGESYNEQFFGPGTRLTVL.

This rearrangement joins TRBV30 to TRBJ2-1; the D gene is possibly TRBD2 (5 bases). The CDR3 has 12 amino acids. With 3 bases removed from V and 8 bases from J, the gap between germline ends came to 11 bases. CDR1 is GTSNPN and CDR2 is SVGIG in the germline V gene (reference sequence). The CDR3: CAWRVGSYEQFF. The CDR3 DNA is TGTGCCTGGAGGGTGGGGAGCTATGAGCAGTTCTTC.

The CDR3 DNA follows: TGTGCCAGCAGCTTGAGCGGAGCGAACACCGGGGAGCTGTTTTTT. This codes for CASSLSGANTGELFF. The genes are TRBV7-7 and TRBJ2-2; possible D gene TRBD2, 5 bases. Trimming stripped 3 bases from V and 0 bases from J, with 8 bases between. Germline V gene data show CDR1 as SSHAT and CDR2 as FNYEAQ (reference sequence). The CDR3 is 15 residues long.

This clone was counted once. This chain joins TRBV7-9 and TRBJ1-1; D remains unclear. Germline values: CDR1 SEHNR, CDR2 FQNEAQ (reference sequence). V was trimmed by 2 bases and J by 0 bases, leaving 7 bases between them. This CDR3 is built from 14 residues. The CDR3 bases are TGTGCCAGCAGCTTAACCACGATGAACACTGAAGCTTTCTTT. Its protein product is CASSLTTMNTEAFF.

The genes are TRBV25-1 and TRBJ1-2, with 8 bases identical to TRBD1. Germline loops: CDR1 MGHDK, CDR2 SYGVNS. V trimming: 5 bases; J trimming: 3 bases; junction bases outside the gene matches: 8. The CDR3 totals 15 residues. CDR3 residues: CASSPGQGRDYGYTF. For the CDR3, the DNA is TGTGCCAGCAGTCCCGGACAGGGCCGTGACTATGGCTACACCTTC.

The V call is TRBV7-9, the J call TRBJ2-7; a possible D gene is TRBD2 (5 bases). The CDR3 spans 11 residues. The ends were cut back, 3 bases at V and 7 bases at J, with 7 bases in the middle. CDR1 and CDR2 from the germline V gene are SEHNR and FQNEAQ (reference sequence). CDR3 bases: TGTGCCAGCAGCTTGACGGGAGAGCAGTACTTC. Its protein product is CASSLTGEQYF.

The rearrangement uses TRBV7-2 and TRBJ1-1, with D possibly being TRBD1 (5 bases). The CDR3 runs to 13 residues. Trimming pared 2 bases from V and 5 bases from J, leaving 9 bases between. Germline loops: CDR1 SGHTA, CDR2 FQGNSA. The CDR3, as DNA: TGTGCCAGCAGCTTACAGCCAGGGACTGAAGCTTTCTTT. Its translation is CASSLQPGTEAFF.

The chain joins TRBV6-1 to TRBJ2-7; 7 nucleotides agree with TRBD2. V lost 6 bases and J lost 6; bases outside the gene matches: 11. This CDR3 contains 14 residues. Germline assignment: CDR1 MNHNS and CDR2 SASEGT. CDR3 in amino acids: CASSGGTEKREQYF. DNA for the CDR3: TGTGCCAGCAGCGGGGGGACGGAAAAGCGCGAGCAGTACTTC.

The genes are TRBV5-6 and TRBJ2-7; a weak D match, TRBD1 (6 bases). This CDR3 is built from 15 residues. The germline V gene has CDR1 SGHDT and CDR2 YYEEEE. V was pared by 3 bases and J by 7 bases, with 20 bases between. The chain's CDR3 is CASSWRRGGLGEQYF. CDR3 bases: TGTGCCAGCAGCTGGCGTAGAGGGGGATTGGGTGAGCAGTACTTC.